This T cell receptor beta chain was found in a study of blood T cell repertoires in COVID-19. Whole-study context: Collection of acute and convalescent COVID-19 samples took place in the United States, Italy and Spain. PBMCs, B-cell-depleted T cells, or T cells were the source of the cDNA or gDNA that made up the material.

Germline CDR1 and CDR2: SGDLS and YYNGEE. The V and J ends lost 1 base and 1 base respectively, with 11 bases between them. CDR3 length equals 15 residues. In the original analysis: Estimates of nucleated cell counts were drawn from the amplification of reference gene primers. Clones were sequenced by immunoSEQ multiplex PCR, and TCRdb holds only the in-frame ones, with some missing. That table furnishes V, J and clone size, whereas the DNA furnished D and trimming. This table has tens of thousands of clones, 88% appearing once. The chain is built from TRBV9 and TRBJ1-1; possibly TRBD1 for D (5 bases). The sequencing sample was made of peripheral blood. The source is a woman aged 80 or over with acute or convalescent COVID-19. The CDR3 loop is CASSVWTSGNTEAFF. CDR3 sequence (DNA): TGTGCCAGCAGCGTATGGACATCGGGGAACACTGAAGCTTTCTTT.